Detailed here is one T cell receptor (beta chain). Its binding antigen is unknown. Per-base qualities were not stored, and no clone one base away is much larger. The cohort comprised more than 550 healthy bone marrow donors. At the time of sampling, every cohort member was nominally healthy, though immune exposures that went unrecorded were likely present. The donor tested CMV seronegative, placing the donor among the roughly 350 seronegative members of the cohort. A peripheral blood sample was collected from each donor, and TCR beta sequencing was performed on peripheral blood mononuclear cells. The Qiagen DNeasy Blood Extraction Kit was used to extract genomic DNA from the blood cell samples. The receptor library was made with the immunoSEQ multiplex PCR assay. A mixture of 60 forward primers for TCR Vbeta segments and 13 reverse primers for TCR Jbeta segments was used in the multiplex PCR. Amplification of the CDR3 region of rearranged TCR beta genes was performed with a multiplex PCR assay on genomic DNA. On the Illumina HiSeq System, the amplified TCR beta libraries were sequenced as 87-base-pair reads. From the authors' description of their analysis: Across the 670 or so repertoires, a later analysis counted roughly 77 million unique TCR beta chains, roughly 11 million of which were shared by at least two donors. To remove PCR and sequencing errors, raw reads were error-corrected and collapsed into unique sequences using a nearest-neighbor algorithm that merged closely related sequences. To assign V, D and J gene segments, CDR3 sequences were aligned to IMGT reference sequences. For a sequence to be retained, a match of at least six nucleotides to both a V gene segment and a J gene segment was required. Rearrangements were classified as productive when the CDR3 lacked stop codons and remained in frame with V and J, and all other rearrangements were classified as non-productive. CDR3 was defined by IMGT convention, running from the second conserved V-encoded cysteine to the conserved J-encoded phenylalanine. Sequences without an unambiguous match to a single V gene segment were excluded from the earlier analysis of 450 to 750 of the donors. An earlier analysis of about 590 of the donors classified V segments as functional when productive rearrangements were above 56.7% and as segregating when the standard deviation between donors was above 5%. A statistical classification framework was developed to diagnose cytomegalovirus status using the catalog of TCR beta chain sequences. In a later analysis, TCR nucleotide sequences were compared against IMGT/GENE-DB human TR gene sequences so that V and J genes could be assigned. A later analysis assigned CDR3 sequences and most-parsimonious VDJ recombination scenarios with the TCRdist pipeline. In a later analysis, every TCR beta chain was defined by the combination of its CDR3 amino acid sequence and its V-gene family, and reads without a unique V-gene family were dropped. To address suspected cross-contamination and a sequencing artifact, a later analysis removed 550 to 750 highly shared, low-generation-probability nucleotide sequences. For each public chain, a later analysis derived a clonal expansion index from normalized ranks of inferred template counts within each repertoire. In a later analysis, generation probabilities were computed with a VDJ recombination model fitted to out-of-frame rearrangements, and the resulting probabilities were checked against IGoR. A later analysis scored TCR-TCR, TCR-HLA and TCR-CMV co-occurrence with hypergeometric tests, applying a repertoire-size bias correction to TCR pairs. False discovery rates were estimated in a later analysis by permuting HLA or CMV assignments 20 times. In a later analysis, co-occurring TCRs were grouped using DBSCAN, with TCRdist sequence similarity added in when clustering inside HLA-allele-positive subsets. Repertoires with fewer than 30,000 or more than 120,000 public chains, plus five repertoires with anomalous nucleotide sharing, were excluded from co-occurrence clustering. TCRdb stores this immuneACCESS table with in-frame sequences only. Part of the clones is absent; in the studies checked, under half of the shortfall reflects unresolved V genes, and no reason is known for the rest. V and J calls and clone size follow that table, whereas D and trimming were derived from the DNA. For this sample there are under 150,000 clones; around 80% appear just once. About 2% of the sample goes to the ten largest clones.

This sample is drawn from a study of cytomegalovirus exposure and HLA in healthy donors (dated by TCRdb to about 2017). As for the study more broadly: An earlier analysis of some 500 of the donors reported roughly 270 Gb of sequence data and around 120 million unique TCR beta sequences from roughly 180 million T cells. An earlier analysis of 587 of the donors used high-throughput TCR beta sequencing to judge whether each TCR beta V gene segment behaved as functional or pseudogenic. HLA typing included class I and class II loci at four-digit resolution. The number of donors typed differed by locus, with about 629-630 for A, B, C, DRB1 and DQB1, more than 500 for DQA1, nearly 610 for DPA1, and over 400 for DPB1. The study combined high-throughput TCR immunosequencing, statistical association of individual TCRs with disease status, and machine learning to predict cytomegalovirus infection status. In the later analysis, no new phenotypic data were used to find candidate immune exposures; instead, reliance was placed on TCR beta sequences and their occurrence across donors. The study aimed to test whether signatures of past pathogen exposure could be identified by cataloging public T cell receptors. Of the 300 to 450 genotyped donors, approximately 83% fell in the genetic ancestry cluster associated with self-reported Caucasian donors. An early release covering around 630 HLA-typed donors comprised approximately 290 gigabases of sequencing data and about 90 million unique TCR sequences. A later genetic analysis took genome-wide SNP genotypes for about three fifths of the roughly 700 donors and used that subset as a discovery cohort. The study profiled the T cell repertoires of 500 to 800 subjects by immunosequencing and related them to cytomegalovirus serostatus. Along with the approximately 700-subject first cohort, a separate validation cohort of over 90 different subjects was used. Across approximately 420 genotyped donors of the cohort, an average of about 220,000 unique TCR beta nucleotide sequences per donor were sequenced, and about a sixth of those sequences were non-productive. In a later analysis, previously published TCR beta repertoires from some 640 donors were re-analyzed and high-resolution HLA genotyping was added so that TCR occurrence patterns could be studied. Because of strong linkage in the cohort, five DR-DQ haplotypes were treated as single units for association and clustering. Every discovery cohort repertoire had been produced on one sequencing platform. Donor age, sex, ethnicity and CMV serostatus were collected together with the repertoire data.

General conclusions and limits of the study: CMV serostatus was the only immune exposure information available for the cohort. According to a later analysis, parvovirus B19, influenza, CMV and Epstein-Barr virus appeared linked to several top co-occurrence clusters. The sequencing pipeline was judged likely to have produced a cluster of highly shared sequence variants as a technical artifact. In a later analysis, most CMV-associated TCR beta chains were found to appear HLA-restricted, with HLA associations seemingly driven largely by CMV exposure. Because HLA typing was missing for some donors at each locus, association tests included only the typed subset. Linkage disequilibrium might explain the correlated functional status among segregating V segments, but an unknown experimental factor could not be ruled out. A later genetic analysis reported fewer N-insertions in productive TCRs among donors in an Asian-associated ancestry cluster than the roughly 690-donor mean. Most TCR sequences were observed very rarely across donors, whereas some public TCRs were present in many individuals. According to the authors, the approach could potentially be generalized to other disease states and immunological phenotypes. Sequencing depth was assumed to be roughly uniform across donors in the presence/absence analyses, though that assumption may not hold. A further reported finding was that TCR beta sequences accurately predicted the HLA-A and HLA-B alleles for most subjects in the first cohort. At a false discovery rate of 0.05, a later analysis linked approximately 18,000 TCR beta sequences to specific HLA alleles. The earlier analysis of approximately 560 of the donors excluded fewer than 20 rarely observed V segments, including chromosome 9 orphons, because counts were too low. Assigning TCR associations to individual alleles was difficult when HLA alleles, especially DR and DQ, strongly co-occurred. In a later analysis, HLA-associated TCR beta chains showed more clonal expansion and lower generation probabilities than non-associated chains that were equally common. Only TCR beta chains were sequenced in this cohort, and the absence of alpha or paired-chain data limited detectable features. Three of the identified cytomegalovirus-associated TCR beta chains were confirmed in vitro to be specific for cytomegalovirus antigens. A total of fewer than 200 TCR beta chains were listed by the study as associated with cytomegalovirus. According to a later analysis, TCR association rates differed among HLA loci, with DRB1 alleles showing the most associated TCRs and HLA-C alleles showing the fewest. Cytomegalovirus status was reported to be diagnosed by the classifier with high specificity and sensitivity in both the original and validation cohorts. An earlier analysis of 587 of the donors showed that most TCR beta V segments appeared in productive rearrangements either about 87% or about 30% of the time, which broadly matched IMGT annotations. An association between a missense DCLRE1C variant and V-gene and J-gene trimming of TCR beta chains was found in a later genetic analysis and replicated in an independent cohort.

What was sequenced was PBMCs. The clonotype originates from a man aged 18 to 35 in good health and CMV-seronegative.

The CDR3 loop reads CSVPSGPSYNEQFF. The nucleotide sequence reads TGCAGCGTACCGAGCGGCCCCTCCTACAATGAGCAGTTCTTC. The rearrangement combines TRBV29-1 with TRBJ2-1, with a weak D call of TRBD2 (5 bases match). V and J are truncated by 6 bases and 0 bases respectively, leaving an intervening sequence of 12 bases. From the cysteine up to the phenylalanine, the CDR3 has a length of 14 residues. The retained sequence is limited to the CDR3, 42 bases, with the frame set at the first base. CDR1 and CDR2, looked up from the germline V gene, are SQVTM and ANQGSEA.